This T cell receptor beta chain was captured by sequencing in a study of blood T cell repertoires in COVID-19. Study-wide background: COVID-19 samples, acute and convalescent, were from the United States, Italy and Spain.

This CDR3 contains 18 residues. Original analysis: Estimation of nucleated cell counts relied on the amplification of reference gene primers. The table came from immunoSEQ multiplex PCR; TCRdb's copy has only in-frame clones and leaves some out. That table is the source of V, J and clone size, and D and trimming were worked out from the DNA. In the table there are roughly 66,000 clones, 65% to 85% of which are singletons. The TCR comes from an older woman with acute or convalescent COVID-19. This chain links TRBV21-1 with TRBJ2-5; TRBD2 reflects the table's D call only, with no check against the DNA. TRBV21-1 is a documented pseudogene. Sequencing was carried out using peripheral blood. CDR3 region: CASSGHTSQSGGAETQYF. The CDR3 DNA follows: TGTGCCAGCAGCGGGCATACTTCTCAAAGCGGGGGGGCCGAGACCCAGTACTTC.